These T cell receptor beta chains were read from a single sample in a study of T cell repertoires in cytomegalovirus infection. A single record per CDR3 protein comes from TCRdb applying MiXCR to the reads. The sample lists 55,000 to 85,000 distinct CDR3 sequences, 4% occurring once. The material sequenced was PBMCs. Receptor source: a human donor in good health (CMV status not recorded). Some clones in this sample may be carry-over from other donors' samples. Both conserved end residues are trimmed from each CDR3. Each record gives: J gene, V gene, D gene, CDR3 protein. A D gene is named only where the DNA matches it firmly.

J: TRBJ2-1; V: TRBV6-5; D: TRBD2; CDR3: ASSYSAGAYNEQF
J: TRBJ1-2; V: TRBV7-3; D: -; CDR3: ASSLDGTRRGYT
J: TRBJ1-1; V: TRBV28; D: TRBD1; CDR3: ASSTGGTEAF
J: TRBJ2-6; V: TRBV10-3; D: -; CDR3: AISDLQGSGANVLT
J: TRBJ2-3; V: TRBV10-3; D: -; CDR3: AISAKDTQY
J: TRBJ1-3; V: TRBV7-8; D: -; CDR3: ASSPYRVVPPSSGNTIY
J: TRBJ2-1; V: TRBV7-8; D: TRBD1; CDR3: ASSLTQGADEQF
J: TRBJ2-3; V: TRBV11-1; D: -; CDR3: ASSWGMADSTDTQY
J: TRBJ2-7; V: TRBV19; D: -; CDR3: ARAVWGYEQY
J: TRBJ1-2; V: TRBV29-1; D: -; CDR3: SVEEGVVGYT
J: TRBJ2-3; V: TRBV20-1; D: TRBD2; CDR3: SAQLATDTQY
J: TRBJ2-2; V: TRBV9; D: -; CDR3: ASSVDDRRELF
J: TRBJ2-5; V: TRBV7-9; D: -; CDR3: ASSSSGPGDVQY
J: TRBJ2-2; V: TRBV7-8; D: -; CDR3: ASSTSQGRGELF
J: TRBJ2-5; V: TRBV7-2; D: -; CDR3: ASSLVSRTETQY
J: TRBJ2-1; V: TRBV11-3; D: -; CDR3: ASSGRLGAYNEQF
J: TRBJ1-1; V: TRBV7-6; D: TRBD1; CDR3: ASRLRRRGQECEAF
J: TRBJ2-3; V: TRBV7-8; D: -; CDR3: ASSLRGGGDTQY
J: TRBJ2-3; V: TRBV10-3; D: -; CDR3: AISERELTDTQY
J: TRBJ2-7; V: TRBV7-6; D: -; CDR3: ASSPPGHYEQY
J: TRBJ1-2; V: TRBV7-2; D: TRBD1; CDR3: ASSHGQAHIYGYT
J: TRBJ1-1; V: TRBV29-1; D: TRBD1; CDR3: SVKTGGDTEAF
J: TRBJ2-3; V: TRBV7-2; D: -; CDR3: ASSEDADTQY
J: TRBJ1-1; V: TRBV7-2; D: -; CDR3: ASSFRKNTEAF
J: TRBJ1-4; V: TRBV7-2; D: -; CDR3: ASRLIPSGGGEKLF
J: TRBJ1-5; V: TRBV28; D: -; CDR3: ASNSVRDSNQPQH
J: TRBJ1-5; V: TRBV28; D: -; CDR3: ASSYDNRFNQPQH
J: TRBJ1-1; V: TRBV4-1; D: -; CDR3: ASSFRRMNTEAF
J: TRBJ1-2; V: TRBV7-2; D: -; CDR3: ASSKNIQGGDGYT